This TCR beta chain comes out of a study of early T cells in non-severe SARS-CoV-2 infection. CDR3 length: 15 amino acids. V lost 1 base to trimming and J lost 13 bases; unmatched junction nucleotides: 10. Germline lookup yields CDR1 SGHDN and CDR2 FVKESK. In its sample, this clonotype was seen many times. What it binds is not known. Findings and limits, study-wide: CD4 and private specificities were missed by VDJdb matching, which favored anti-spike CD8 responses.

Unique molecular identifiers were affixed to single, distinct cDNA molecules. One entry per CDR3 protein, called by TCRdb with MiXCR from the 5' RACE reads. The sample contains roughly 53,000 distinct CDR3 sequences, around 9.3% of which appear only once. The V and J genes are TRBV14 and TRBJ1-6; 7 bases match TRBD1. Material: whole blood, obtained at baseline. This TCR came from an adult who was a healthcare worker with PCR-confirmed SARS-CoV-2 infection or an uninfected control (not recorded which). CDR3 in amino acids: CASSQGDSGIWPLHF. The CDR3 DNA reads TGTGCCAGCAGCCAAGGGGACAGCGGGATTTGGCCCCTCCACTTT.